Each of the 14 T cell receptor beta chains below was sequenced from the same sample in a study of blood T cell repertoires in COVID-19. Generated by immunoSEQ multiplex PCR, the TCRdb table keeps only in-frame clones and is missing some. The table shows fewer than 250,000 clones, with roughly 90% occurring only once. Sample: peripheral blood. These receptors came from an older man with acute or convalescent COVID-19.

The chain links TRBV5-4 to TRBJ2-3, with 7 bases identical to TRBD2. The CDR3 contains 18 residues. Germline trimming cut 0 bases from V and 1 base from J; bases unmatched to any gene: 11. CDR1 and CDR2 from the germline V gene are SGHNT and YYREEE (reference sequence). The DNA for the CDR3 is TGTGCCAGCAGCTTGGCGGGAGGAGGGTTAGGGGGCACAGATACGCAGTATTTT. Protein sequence: CASSLAGGGLGGTDTQYF.

The chain uses TRBV5-1 and TRBJ2-1; TRBD2 matches 8 bases. With V trimmed by 4 bases and J by 3 bases, 9 bases remained unmatched. This CDR3 spans 16 amino acids. Germline V lookup: CDR1 SGHRS, CDR2 YFSETQ. The CDR3 protein is CASSQKPAGDYNEQFF. CDR3 sequence (DNA): TGCGCCAGCAGCCAAAAACCAGCGGGAGACTACAATGAGCAGTTCTTC.

This chain connects TRBV7-3 to TRBJ2-7, with TRBD2 matching 7 bases. The CDR3 is made up of 15 amino acids. V was pared by 1 base and J by 4 bases, with 7 bases of the junction left unmatched. The germline V gene encodes CDR1 SGHTA and CDR2 FQGTGA. The CDR3 sequence: CASSLMAGEVYEQYF. CDR3 DNA sequence: TGTGCCAGCAGCTTAATGGCGGGAGAGGTGTACGAGCAGTACTTC. The entire variable domain, with the rest obtained from reference TRBV7-3 and TRBJ2-7, is as follows: GAGVSQTPSNKVTEKGKYVELRCDPISGHTALYWYRQSLGQGPEFLIYFQGTGAADDSGLPNDRFFAVRPEGSVSTLKIQRTERGDSAVYLCASSLMAGEVYEQYFGPGTRLTVT.

The chain links TRBV6-5 to TRBJ2-7, with a possible D match to TRBD2 (6 bases). The ends were cut back, 6 bases at V and 1 base at J, with 13 bases in the middle. The CDR3 is 14 amino acids. The germline CDR1 and CDR2 sequences are MNHEY and SVGAGI. CDR3 in amino acids: CASRKSGTSYEQYF. The CDR3 DNA reads as TGTGCCAGCAGGAAAAGTGGGACTTCCTACGAGCAGTACTTC.

The chain links TRBV18 to TRBJ2-1; weak D call: TRBD1 (6 bases). Germline values: CDR1 KGHSH, CDR2 LQKENI. V lost 5 bases, J lost 5 bases, and 16 bases lay in between. This CDR3 is 15 amino acids long. The chain's CDR3 is CASSGLTGFDNEQFF. CDR3 DNA sequence: TGTGCCAGCTCAGGTTTGACAGGTTTCGACAATGAGCAGTTCTTC.

The rearrangement links TRBV21-1 to TRBJ2-1; the table's D call of TRBD2 was not tested on the DNA. TRBV21-1 is deemed a pseudogene. The CDR3 has 18 amino acids. CDR3 DNA sequence: TGTGCCAGCAGCAAAGCGTTATATCCAGCGTCAGCCTACAATGAGCAGTTCTTC. This codes for CASSKALYPASAYNEQFF.

The chain couples TRBV11-1 to TRBJ2-1; 16 positions agree with TRBD2. After removal of 5 bases from V and 9 bases from J, the junction contained 7 bases not matched to a gene. This CDR3 spans 16 amino acids. CDR1 is SGHAT, CDR2 FQDESV, per germline (reference sequence). CDR3 coding DNA: TGTGCCAGCAGCCGGGGGACTAGCGGGAGGGCCGGTGAGCAGTTCTTC. It encodes CASSRGTSGRAGEQFF.

This clone was found once. CDR3: CASSPRVVARGYTF. CDR3 bases: TGTGCCAGTAGTCCCCGAGTTGTGGCGAGGGGCTACACCTTC. The V call is TRBV19, the J call TRBJ1-2; D gene ambiguous. Germline lookup yields CDR1 LNHDA and CDR2 SQIVND (reference sequence). Deletions cut 5 bases from V and 8 bases from J, with 18 bases between. This CDR3 spans 14 amino acids.

This chain links TRBV19 with TRBJ2-2, with no clear D. The CDR3 loop spans 14 amino acids. Germline CDR1 LNHDA, CDR2 SQIVND (reference sequence). V shed 1 base and J shed 4 bases, with 7 bases lying between them. CDR3 sequence (DNA): TGTGCCAGTAGTATAGGGGCCGGCACCGGGGAGCTGTTTTTT. This sequence encodes CASSIGAGTGELFF.

This chain links TRBV11-2 with TRBJ2-7; TRBD2 matches at 8 bases. CDR1 and CDR2 from the germline V gene are SGHAT and FQNNGV. The CDR3 is 15 amino acids. V was clipped by 1 base and J by 3 bases; unmatched bases: 5. CDR3 amino acids: CASSLASGGYYEQYF. The CDR3 region has the DNA TGTGCCAGCAGCTTAGCGTCGGGAGGGTACTACGAGCAGTACTTC. Using reference TRBV11-2 and TRBJ2-7 for the parts outside the CDR3, the full variable domain is EAGVAQSPRYKIIEKRQSVAFWCNPISGHATLYWYQQILGQGPKLLIQFQNNGVVDDSQLPKDRFSAERLKGVDSTLKIQPAKLEDSAVYLCASSLASGGYYEQYFGPGTRLTVT.

This clone was detected once. The gene calls are TRBV19 and TRBJ1-2; no clear D gene. This CDR3 comprises 13 residues. The germline V gene has CDR1 LNHDA and CDR2 SQIVND (reference sequence). V lost 6 bases to trimming and J lost 7 bases, with 15 bases between them. The chain's CDR3 is CASSARSDRGYTF. In nucleotides, the CDR3 is TGTGCCAGTAGCGCTAGATCAGACCGTGGCTACACCTTC. The full variable domain, completed using reference TRBV19 and TRBJ1-2, is DGGITQSPKYLFRKEGQNVTLSCEQNLNHDAMYWYRQDPGQGLRLIYYSQIVNDFQKGDIAEGYSVSREKKESFPLTVTSAQKNPTAFYLCASSARSDRGYTFGSGTRLTVV.

This rearrangement joins TRBV21-1 to TRBJ2-1; the D call in the table, TRBD2, was not verified against the DNA. TRBV21-1 is tagged as a pseudogene. There are 19 residues in the CDR3. CDR3 residues: CASSNLKGLALAPYNEQFF. The CDR3 DNA sequence: TGTGCCAGCAGCAACCTCAAAGGGCTAGCTCTCGCACCCTACAATGAGCAGTTCTTC.

The chain joins TRBV6-6 to TRBJ2-5; a possible D gene is TRBD2 (5 bases). The CDR3 has 14 amino acids. V gave up 6 bases and J gave up 2 bases, with 13 bases separating them. CDR1 MNHNY and CDR2 SVGAGI come from the germline V gene (reference sequence). CDR3 in amino acids: CASSYLAQQETQYF. The DNA of the CDR3 is TGTGCCAGCAGCTATCTAGCCCAACAAGAGACCCAGTACTTC.

This clone came up once. V usage is TRBV6-2 or TRBV6-3 and J usage is TRBJ2-3, with a tentative D call TRBD2 (5 bases). The CDR3 totals 14 residues. The germline CDR1 and CDR2 sequences are MNHEY and SVGEGT. Trimming took 3 bases from V and 6 from J, leaving 13 bases between them. Written as DNA, the CDR3 is TGTGCCAGCAGTTATGGCGGGCCCCAGGATACGCAGTATTTT. It yields the protein CASSYGGPQDTQYF.